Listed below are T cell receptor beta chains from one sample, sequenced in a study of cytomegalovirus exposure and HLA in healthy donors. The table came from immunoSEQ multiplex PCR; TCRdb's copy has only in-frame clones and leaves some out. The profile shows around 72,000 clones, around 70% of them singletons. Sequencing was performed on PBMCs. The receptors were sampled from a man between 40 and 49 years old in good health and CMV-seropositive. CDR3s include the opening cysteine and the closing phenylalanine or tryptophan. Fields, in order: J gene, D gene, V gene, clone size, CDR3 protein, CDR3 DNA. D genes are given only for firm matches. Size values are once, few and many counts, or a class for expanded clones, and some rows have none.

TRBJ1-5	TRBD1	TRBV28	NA	CASTNLGQGIYSNQPQHF	TGTGCCAGCACCAACCTGGGACAGGGGATCTATAGCAATCAGCCCCAGCATTTT
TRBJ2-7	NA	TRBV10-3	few	CAIRAKQAPYEQYF	TGTGCCATCAGAGCCAAACAGGCCCCCTACGAGCAGTACTTC
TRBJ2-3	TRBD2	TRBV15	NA	CATSAGTSGPTDTQYF	TGTGCCACCAGCGCCGGGACTAGCGGTCCCACAGATACGCAGTATTTT
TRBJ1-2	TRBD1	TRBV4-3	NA	CASSQVKGQGRDYTF	TGCGCCAGCAGCCAAGTAAAAGGACAGGGACGTGACTACACCTTC
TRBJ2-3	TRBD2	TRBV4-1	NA	CASSQDASGGSTDTQYF	TGCGCCAGCAGCCAAGATGCTAGCGGGGGGAGCACAGATACGCAGTATTTT
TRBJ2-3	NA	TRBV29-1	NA	CSVGTGSTDTQYF	TGCAGCGTTGGAACAGGGTCCACAGATACGCAGTATTTT
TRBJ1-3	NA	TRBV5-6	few	CASSPGWGNTIYF	TGTGCCAGCAGCCCAGGGTGGGGAAACACCATATATTTT
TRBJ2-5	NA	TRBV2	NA	CASRDTGETQYF	TGTGCCAGCAGGGACACCGGAGAGACCCAGTACTTC
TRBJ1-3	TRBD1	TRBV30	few	CAWSQGVAGNTIYF	TGTGCCTGGAGCCAGGGGGTGGCTGGAAACACCATATATTTT
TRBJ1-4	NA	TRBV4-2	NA	CASSQEDTATNEKLFF	TGTGCCAGCAGCCAAGAGGACACGGCAACTAATGAAAAACTGTTTTTT
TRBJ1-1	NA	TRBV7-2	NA	CASRAGDRGMNTEAFF	TGTGCCAGCAGGGCGGGGGATAGAGGTATGAACACTGAAGCTTTCTTT
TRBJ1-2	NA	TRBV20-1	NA	CSARRDSGYTF	TGCAGTGCGAGGAGAGATAGTGGCTACACCTTC
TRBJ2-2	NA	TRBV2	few	CASSPSRSPYNTGELFF	TGTGCCAGCAGTCCCTCACGGAGCCCTTATAACACCGGGGAGCTGTTTTTT
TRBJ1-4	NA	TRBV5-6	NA	CASSLQNYEKLFF	TGTGCCAGCAGCTTGCAAAACTACGAAAAACTGTTTTTT
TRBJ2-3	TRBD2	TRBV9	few	CASSAEGLAGWTDTQYF	TGTGCCAGCAGCGCTGAGGGACTAGCGGGTTGGACAGATACGCAGTATTTT
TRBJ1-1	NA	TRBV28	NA	CASRPADTNTEAFF	TGTGCCAGCAGACCCGCGGACACTAACACTGAAGCTTTCTTT
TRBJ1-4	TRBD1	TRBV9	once	CASSVSLEGQGDEKLFF	TGTGCCAGCAGCGTATCCTTAGAGGGACAGGGCGATGAAAAACTGTTTTTT
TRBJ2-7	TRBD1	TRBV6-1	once	CASSWTGSAEQYF	TGTGCCAGCAGTTGGACAGGGTCGGCCGAGCAGTACTTC
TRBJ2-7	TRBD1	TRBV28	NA	CASSLAGGSSYEQYF	TGTGCCAGCAGTTTGGCAGGGGGCAGCTCCTACGAGCAGTACTTC
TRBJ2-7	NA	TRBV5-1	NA	CASRAGNSYEQYF	TGCGCCTCTAGGGCGGGGAACTCCTACGAGCAGTACTTC
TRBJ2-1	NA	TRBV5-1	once	CASSLVLGEGNEQFF	TGCGCCAGCAGCTTGGTCCTAGGGGAAGGCAATGAGCAGTTCTTC
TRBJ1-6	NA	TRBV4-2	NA	CASSHRPGGNSPLHF	TGTGCCAGCAGCCACCGCCCAGGTGGAAATTCACCCCTCCACTTT
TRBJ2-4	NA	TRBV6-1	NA	CASSVRSGANIQYF	TGTGCCAGCAGTGTAAGGAGTGGAGCGAACATTCAGTACTTC
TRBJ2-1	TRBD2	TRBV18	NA	CASSRSSGGAWEQFF	TGTGCCAGCTCACGTTCTAGCGGGGGGGCCTGGGAGCAGTTCTTC
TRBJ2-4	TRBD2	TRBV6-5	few	CASSSTSGGAKNIQYF	TGTGCCAGCAGTTCCACCAGCGGGGGGGCCAAAAACATTCAGTACTTC
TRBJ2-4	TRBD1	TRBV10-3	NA	CATSRDRELAKNIQYF	TGTGCCACCAGCCGGGACAGGGAACTAGCCAAAAACATTCAGTACTTC
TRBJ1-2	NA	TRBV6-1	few	CASSDRNYGYTF	TGTGCCAGCAGCGACAGGAACTATGGCTACACCTTC
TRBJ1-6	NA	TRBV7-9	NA	CASSFRSYNSPLHF	TGTGCCAGCAGCTTCCGCTCCTATAATTCACCCCTCCACTTT
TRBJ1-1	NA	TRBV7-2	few	CASSPRGQNTEAFF	TGTGCCAGCAGCCCTCGGGGACAAAACACTGAAGCTTTCTTT
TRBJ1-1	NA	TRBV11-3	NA	CASSLGDKNTEAFF	TGTGCCAGCAGCTTAGGGGACAAGAACACTGAAGCTTTCTTT
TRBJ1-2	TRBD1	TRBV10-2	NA	CASSVTQGQGGGGYTF	TGCGCCAGCAGTGTGACCCAGGGACAGGGTGGCGGCGGCTACACCTTC
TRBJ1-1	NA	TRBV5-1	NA	CASSLDPAGLSTEAFF	TGCGCCAGCAGCTTGGACCCAGCAGGGCTGAGCACTGAAGCTTTCTTT
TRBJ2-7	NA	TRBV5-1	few	CASSSAGTQDEQYF	TGCGCCAGCAGCTCGGCCGGGACTCAGGACGAGCAGTACTTC
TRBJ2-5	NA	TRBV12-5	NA	CASGQDTQETQYF	TGTGCTAGTGGCCAGGACACCCAAGAGACCCAGTACTTC
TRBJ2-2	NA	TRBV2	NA	CASSESELAVKNTGELFF	TGTGCCAGCAGTGAGTCTGAATTAGCGGTTAAGAACACCGGGGAGCTGTTTTTT
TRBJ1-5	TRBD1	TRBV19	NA	CASITPTGAQPQHF	TGTGCCAGTATTACTCCGACAGGGGCTCAGCCCCAGCATTTT
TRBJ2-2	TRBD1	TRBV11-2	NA	CASSLQGAGTGELFF	TGTGCCAGCAGCTTACAGGGGGCGGGCACCGGGGAGCTGTTTTTT
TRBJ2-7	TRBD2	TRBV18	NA	CASSPLAGLSSYEQYF	TGTGCCAGCTCACCACTAGCGGGTCTGAGCTCCTACGAGCAGTACTTC
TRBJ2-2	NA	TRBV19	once	CASRRAQGNTGELFF	TGTGCCAGTCGAAGGGCTCAGGGAAACACCGGGGAGCTGTTTTTT
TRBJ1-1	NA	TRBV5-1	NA	CASSLGEKESAEAFF	TGCGCCAGCAGCTTGGGGGAGAAAGAAAGCGCTGAAGCTTTCTTT
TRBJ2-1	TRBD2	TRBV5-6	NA	CASSSSGGWHNEQFF	TGTGCCAGCAGCTCTAGCGGGGGCTGGCACAATGAGCAGTTCTTC
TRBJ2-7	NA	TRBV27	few	CASSSSGDEQYF	TGTGCCAGCAGTTCCTCAGGGGACGAGCAGTACTTC
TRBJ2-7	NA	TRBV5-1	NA	CASSLVGLASYEQYF	TGCGCCAGCAGCTTGGTGGGCCTAGCATCCTACGAGCAGTACTTC
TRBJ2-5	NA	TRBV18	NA	CASSLASETQYF	TGTGCCAGCTCCTTAGCGAGCGAGACCCAGTACTTC
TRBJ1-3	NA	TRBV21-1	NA	CAPGGPTIYF	TGTGCCCCCGGAGGTCCCACCATATATTTT
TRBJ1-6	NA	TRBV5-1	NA	CASSQGLGGDSPLHF	TGCGCCAGCAGCCAGGGGCTTGGTGGGGATTCACCCCTCCACTTT
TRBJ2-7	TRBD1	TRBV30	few	CAWSDPWDRTYEQYF	TGTGCCTGGAGTGACCCCTGGGACAGGACCTACGAGCAGTACTTC
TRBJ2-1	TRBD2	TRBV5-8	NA	CASSSWQGGNEQFF	TGTGCCAGCAGCTCGTGGCAGGGAGGGAATGAGCAGTTCTTC
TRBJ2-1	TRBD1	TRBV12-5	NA	CASGLDRGGYNEQFF	TGTGCTAGTGGTCTTGACAGGGGGGGTTACAATGAGCAGTTCTTC
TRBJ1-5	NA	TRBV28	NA	CASRGRSANQPQHF	TGTGCCAGCAGGGGTAGGAGTGCCAATCAGCCCCAGCATTTT
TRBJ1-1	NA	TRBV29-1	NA	CSATISDTEAFF	TGCAGCGCCACGATTTCGGACACTGAAGCTTTCTTT
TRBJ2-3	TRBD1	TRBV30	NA	CAWSVPEGGLADTQYF	TGTGCCTGGAGTGTGCCGGAAGGGGGCCTCGCAGATACGCAGTATTTT
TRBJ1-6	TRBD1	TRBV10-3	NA	CAIAGQGNSPLHF	TGTGCCATCGCGGGACAGGGGAATTCACCCCTCCACTTT
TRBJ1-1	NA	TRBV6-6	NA	CASSYPTGQGTEAFF	TGTGCCAGCAGTTACCCTACGGGGCAGGGGACTGAAGCTTTCTTT
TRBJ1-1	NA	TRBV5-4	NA	CASNGINTEAFF	TGTGCCAGCAACGGGATAAACACTGAAGCTTTCTTT